Presented here are 10 T cell receptor beta chains from one specimen sequenced in a study of T cells in localized non-small cell lung cancer. TCRdb's copy holds only in-frame clones and misses some; the assay was immunoSEQ multiplex PCR. The top ten hold roughly 3.9% of the sample, which has 90,000 to 95,000 clones, roughly 88% seen once. This specimen was PBMCs, taken before any cancer treatment. Every receptor here comes from a woman aged 35 to 70 with stage II squamous cell lung carcinoma.

In DNA, the CDR3 is TGCAGCGTCCCTGCCCGCGCTAATAACTATGGCTACACCTTC. Translated, it gives CSVPARANNYGYTF. This chain links TRBV29-1 with TRBJ1-2; D gene unclear. This CDR3 has 14 amino acids. Germline lookup yields CDR1 SQVTM and CDR2 ANQGSEA. V was clipped by 6 bases and J by 1 base, with 15 bases between them.

This clone has a single count. The J gene is TRBJ2-1, the V gene TRBV2, with 13 bases identical to TRBD2. Per the germline V gene, CDR1 is SNHLY and CDR2 is FYNNEI. The CDR3 runs to 13 residues. The V and J ends lost 7 bases and 12 bases, in that order; junction bases with no gene match: 6. CDR3 sequence (DNA): TGTGCCAGCACGGGGACTAGCGGGAATTGGCAGTTCTTC. Its protein product is CASTGTSGNWQFF. Variable domain in full (rest from reference TRBV2 and TRBJ2-1): EPEVTQTPSHQVTQMGQEVILRCVPISNHLYFYWYRQILGQKVEFLVSFYNNEISEKSEIFDDQFSVERPDGSNFTLKIRSTKLEDSAMYFCASTGTSGNWQFFGPGTRLTVL.

The CDR3: CASSLEGHNLDEQFF. The CDR3 nucleotides are TGCGCCAGCAGCTTGGAGGGTCACAATCTCGATGAGCAGTTCTTC. This chain uses TRBV5-1 with TRBJ2-1, with D unclear. Per the germline V gene, CDR1 is SGHRS and CDR2 is YFSETQ. V lost 0 bases and J 8 bases, leaving 15 bases between the germline ends. This CDR3 has 15 residues. Variable domain in full (rest from reference TRBV5-1 and TRBJ2-1): KAGVTQTPRYLIKTRGQQVTLSCSPISGHRSVSWYQQTPGQGLQFLFEYFSETQRNKGNFPGRFSGRQFSNSRSEMNVSTLELGDSALYLCASSLEGHNLDEQFFGPGTRLTVL.

The V gene is TRBV5-4, the J gene TRBJ1-1, with unresolved D. This CDR3 has 15 residues. Germline assignment: CDR1 SGHNT and CDR2 YYREEE (reference sequence). V was cut by 4 bases and J by 0 bases, with 13 bases left in between. The CDR3 spells CASSHLDGVNTEAFF. The CDR3 DNA reads as TGTGCCAGCAGCCACCTAGACGGAGTGAACACTGAAGCTTTCTTT.

This chain joins TRBV4-1 and TRBJ1-6; D not certain. The CDR3 has 13 residues. Trimming took off 4 bases at V and 9 bases at J, with 10 bases between the two ends. CDR1 and CDR2 (germline): MGHRA, YSYEKL. The CDR3 loop reads CASSPPSGSPLHF. In DNA, the CDR3 is TGCGCCAGCAGCCCGCCCTCGGGTTCACCCCTCCACTTT.

J is TRBJ2-3 and V is TRBV29-1; D possibly corresponds to TRBD1 (7 bases). Germline CDR1 SQVTM, CDR2 ANQGSEA. The ends were cut back, 3 bases at V and 6 bases at J, with 13 bases in the middle. CDR3 length: 13 residues. CDR3 coding DNA: TGCAGCGTTGAGTCAGGGGGAGGTGATACGCAGTATTTT. This sequence encodes CSVESGGGDTQYF.

The chain recombines TRBV7-9 with TRBJ2-3; D is possibly TRBD2 (5 bases). The V gene's germline CDR1 is SEHNR and CDR2 FQNEAQ (reference sequence). Trimming left V 4 bases short and J 3 bases short, with 11 bases between. The CDR3 spans 14 residues. This chain's CDR3 is CASSSPTGTDTQYF. The DNA of the CDR3 is TGTGCCAGCAGCTCCCCTACGGGGACAGATACGCAGTATTTT.

The V gene is TRBV6-1, the J gene TRBJ2-2; weak D call: TRBD1 (5 bases). The germline V and J ends were trimmed by 4 bases and 4 bases, with 10 bases remaining between them. The length of the CDR3 is 14 residues. The germline gives CDR1 MNHNS, CDR2 SASEGT. The CDR3 DNA follows: TGTGCCAGCAGTGCCTTGGACATCACCGGGGAGCTGTTTTTT. Encoded protein: CASSALDITGELFF.

The J gene is TRBJ1-5, the V gene TRBV5-1; 9 nucleotides line up with TRBD1. The CDR3 consists of 14 residues. V shed 4 bases and J 7 bases; nucleotides not matched to a gene: 6. CDR1 is SGHRS, CDR2 YFSETQ, per germline. CDR3 sequence (DNA): TGCGCCAGCAGCCCTCAGGGACAGGGACAGCCCCAGCATTTT. It encodes CASSPQGQGQPQHF.

The chain uses TRBV11-2 and TRBJ2-3; TRBD1 is a possible D gene (5 bases). Germline assignment: CDR1 SGHAT and CDR2 FQNNGV. With 4 bases removed from V and 6 bases from J, the gap between germline ends came to 17 bases. The CDR3 length is 15 residues. The CDR3 reads CASSWGRAPSDTQYF. The CDR3 DNA is TGTGCCAGCAGCTGGGGCAGGGCTCCTTCCGATACGCAGTATTTT.